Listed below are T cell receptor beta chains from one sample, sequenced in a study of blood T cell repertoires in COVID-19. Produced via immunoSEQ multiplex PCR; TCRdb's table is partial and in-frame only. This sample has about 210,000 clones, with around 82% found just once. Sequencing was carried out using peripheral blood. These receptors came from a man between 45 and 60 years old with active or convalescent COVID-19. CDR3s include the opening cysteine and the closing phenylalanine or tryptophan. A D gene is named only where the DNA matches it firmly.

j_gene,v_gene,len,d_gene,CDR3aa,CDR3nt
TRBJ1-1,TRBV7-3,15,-,CASSLIQGRGAEAFF,TGTGCCAGCAGCTTAATCCAGGGCCGGGGGGCCGAAGCTTTCTTT
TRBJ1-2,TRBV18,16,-,CASSPLMGRDFYGYTF,TGTGCCAGCTCACCACTCATGGGGCGAGATTTCTATGGCTACACCTTC
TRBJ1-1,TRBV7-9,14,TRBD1,CASSPTGLNTEAFF,TGTGCCAGCAGCCCGACAGGGTTAAACACTGAAGCTTTCTTT
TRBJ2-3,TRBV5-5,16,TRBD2,CASSLEGTSGGDTQYF,TGTGCCAGCAGCTTGGAGGGGACTAGCGGGGGAGATACGCAGTATTTT
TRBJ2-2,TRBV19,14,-,CASSEQPGAGELFF,TGTGCCAGTAGTGAGCAGCCGGGGGCCGGGGAGCTGTTTTTT
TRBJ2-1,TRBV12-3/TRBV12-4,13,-,CASSLRGSDEQFF,TGTGCCAGCAGTTTGAGGGGGTCCGATGAGCAGTTCTTC
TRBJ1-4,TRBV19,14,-,CASNEQGGNEKLFF,TGTGCCAGTAACGAGCAAGGGGGTAATGAAAAACTGTTTTTT
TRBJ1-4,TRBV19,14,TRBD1,CASRGTGEDEKLFF,TGTGCCAGTAGGGGGACAGGGGAAGATGAAAAACTGTTTTTT
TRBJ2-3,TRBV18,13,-,CASLPGSTDTQYF,TGTGCCAGCTTACCCGGGAGTACAGATACGCAGTATTTT
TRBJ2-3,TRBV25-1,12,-,CASSEFGDTQYF,TGTGCCAGCAGTGAATTCGGGGATACGCAGTATTTT